The 28 T cell receptor beta chains given below trace back to one sample, sequenced in a study of cytomegalovirus exposure and HLA in healthy donors. The PCR made use of 60 Vbeta and 13 Jbeta primers. The assay was immunoSEQ multiplex PCR, and TCRdb's table has in-frame clones only and misses some. Found here are 110,000 to 150,000 clones, 75% to 85% of them singletons; the top ten hold about 2.2%. Sequencing was done on a sample of PBMCs. The receptor source for this set is a woman aged 18-29 years in good health and CMV-seropositive.

V and J are TRBV4-1 and TRBJ2-3; D call uncertain. Germline V CDR1 and CDR2: MGHRA, YSYEKL. CDR3 length equals 15 residues. Trimming took off 0 bases at V and 4 bases at J, with 11 bases between the two ends. The CDR3 region has the DNA TGCGCCAGCAGCCAAGAAGGTCGCGGTGCAGATACGCAGTATTTT. It codes for CASSQEGRGADTQYF.

The chain has TRBV7-7 and TRBJ2-1; 8 bases are a match to TRBD1. The germline V gene encodes CDR1 SSHAT and CDR2 FNYEAQ (reference sequence). This CDR3 is 15 amino acids long. The ends lost 5 bases at V and 7 bases at J; junction bases unmatched: 10. The chain's CDR3 is CASSKDRVVNNEQFF. Written as DNA, the CDR3 is TGTGCCAGCAGCAAGGACAGGGTAGTTAATAATGAGCAGTTCTTC.

The rearrangement links TRBV10-3 to TRBJ2-7, with TRBD2 identical over 9 bases. V lost 3 bases to trimming and J lost 1 base; unmatched junction nucleotides: 7. This CDR3 comprises 16 residues. Germline V gene lookup returns CDR1 ENHRY and CDR2 SYGVKD. CDR3 sequence (DNA): TGTGCCATCAGTGACTCAAGCGGGGGGCAGTCCTACGAGCAGTACTTC. It translates to CAISDSSGGQSYEQYF.

The rearrangement joins TRBV30 to TRBJ1-2; TRBD1 agrees at 8 bases. CDR3 length: 13 residues. Trimming took 1 base from V and 6 from J; bases not matched to a gene: 4. Germline CDR1 GTSNPN, CDR2 SVGIG (reference sequence). In nucleotides, the CDR3 is TGTGCCTGGAGTGGGACAGGGATTGATGGCTACACCTTC. Amino acids: CAWSGTGIDGYTF. Based on the CDR3 plus reference TRBV30 and TRBJ1-2, the full variable domain is SQTIHQWPATLVQPVGSPLSLECTVEGTSNPNLYWYRQAAGRGLQLLFYSVGIGQISSEVPQNLSASRPQDRQFILSSKKLLLSDSGFYLCAWSGTGIDGYTFGSGTRLTVV.

This chain uses TRBV7-7 with TRBJ2-3, with D hard to call. V lost 2 bases, J lost 4 bases, and 10 bases lay in between. The CDR3 covers 14 residues. Germline lookup yields CDR1 SSHAT and CDR2 FNYEAQ (reference sequence). CDR3 nucleotides: TGTGCCAGCAGCTTACGCAGCGACGCAGATACGCAGTATTTT. The encoded protein is CASSLRSDADTQYF.

The gene calls are TRBV28 and TRBJ2-7, with 11 bases matching TRBD1. From germline, CDR1 is MDHEN and CDR2 SYDVKM. CDR3 length: 15 residues. Unmatched junction bases numbered 7, after V lost 3 bases and J lost 6 bases. The CDR3 DNA follows: TGTGCCAGCAGTTTTATGGACAGGGGGCTGAGCGAGCAGTACTTC. Protein: CASSFMDRGLSEQYF.

The rearrangement links TRBV19 to TRBJ1-2; D is ambiguous. Germline CDR1 and CDR2: LNHDA and SQIVND (reference sequence). CDR3 length equals 14 residues. Trimming stripped 7 bases from V and 8 bases from J, with 20 bases between. The CDR3 loop reads CASTGFPTLRGYTF. CDR3 bases: TGTGCCAGTACGGGGTTCCCTACTTTGAGAGGCTACACCTTC. Full variable domain (missing parts from reference TRBV19 and TRBJ1-2): DGGITQSPKYLFRKEGQNVTLSCEQNLNHDAMYWYRQDPGQGLRLIYYSQIVNDFQKGDIAEGYSVSREKKESFPLTVTSAQKNPTAFYLCASTGFPTLRGYTFGSGTRLTVV.

The chain couples TRBV18 to TRBJ1-1; D is uncertain. Germline-derived CDR1 and CDR2 are KGHSH and LQKENI. The CDR3 totals 17 residues. V was shortened by 3 bases and J by 1 base, with 18 bases between the two germline ends. The CDR3 reads CASSPLPVGEPNTEAFF. The CDR3 DNA reads as TGTGCCAGCTCACCCCTCCCGGTGGGCGAACCGAACACTGAAGCTTTCTTT.

The CDR3 coding sequence is TGTGCCAGCTCACCAATTCCCCCGGGACAGGGGGCCCTTCAGCCCCAGCATTTT. Protein: CASSPIPPGQGALQPQHF. The chain joins TRBV18 to TRBJ1-5; 12 bases agree with TRBD1. V lost 2 bases, J lost 6 bases, and 11 bases stayed unmatched. Germline CDR1 reads KGHSH; CDR2 reads LQKENI. The CDR3 length is 18 residues.

The chain is built from TRBV5-5 and TRBJ2-5, with no clear D. Trimming took off 2 bases at V and 5 bases at J, with 4 bases between the two ends. Germline assignment: CDR1 SGHKS and CDR2 YYEKEE (reference sequence). This CDR3 has 11 amino acids. The CDR3 spells CASSFYETQYF. The DNA of the CDR3 is TGTGCCAGCAGCTTTTATGAGACCCAGTACTTC. Full variable domain (missing parts from reference TRBV5-5 and TRBJ2-5): DAGVTQSPTHLIKTRGQQVTLRCSPISGHKSVSWYQQVLGQGPQFIFQYYEKEERGRGNFPDRFSARQFPNYSSELNVNALLLGDSALYLCASSFYETQYFGPGTRLLVL.

V is TRBV9 and J is TRBJ2-1, with TRBD2 matching 8 bases. The CDR3 sequence is 15 residues long. V trimming: 0 bases; J trimming: 9 bases; junction bases outside the gene matches: 8. The germline V gene has CDR1 SGDLS and CDR2 YYNGEE. The CDR3 is CASSVVGGALGEQFF. DNA of the CDR3: TGTGCCAGCAGCGTAGTCGGGGGGGCCCTCGGTGAGCAGTTCTTC.

This chain joins TRBV4-1 and TRBJ1-2, with D unresolved. Germline V CDR1 and CDR2: MGHRA, YSYEKL. The CDR3 is made up of 13 amino acids. Trimming stripped 0 bases from V and 7 bases from J, with 9 bases between. CDR3 region: CASSQDIWAGYTF. The CDR3 nucleotides read TGCGCCAGCAGCCAAGATATATGGGCTGGCTACACCTTC.

This clone turned up a few times. V and J are TRBV5-5 and TRBJ1-1; D not resolved. Looked up from germline, CDR1 is SGHKS and CDR2 is YYEKEE (reference sequence). This CDR3 is built from 14 residues. V lost 0 bases and J lost 0, with 6 bases in between. The CDR3 DNA sequence: TGTGCCAGCAGCTTGGGACGGGTGAACACTGAAGCTTTCTTT. It codes for CASSLGRVNTEAFF.

V is TRBV18 and J is TRBJ1-3, with 10 bases matching TRBD1. Trimming removed 6 bases from V and 4 bases from J; junction bases left unmatched: 12. CDR1 KGHSH and CDR2 LQKENI come from the germline V gene. This CDR3 has 17 amino acids. CDR3 in DNA: TGTGCCAGCTCTGCTATCCTCGGGACAGGGGAAGGAAACACCATATATTTT. Translation: CASSAILGTGEGNTIYF.

The chain uses TRBV5-6 and TRBJ1-6; 9 positions match TRBD1. V was clipped by 4 bases and J by 9 bases; unmatched bases: 5. CDR1 and CDR2 from the germline V gene are SGHDT and YYEEEE. The CDR3 contains 14 residues. CDR3 sequence reads: CASSRGQGTSPLHF. CDR3 in DNA: TGTGCCAGCAGCCGGGGACAGGGAACTTCACCCCTCCACTTT.

V and J are TRBV7-9 and TRBJ2-3; 8 nucleotides match TRBD2. V dropped 6 bases and J dropped 7; count of bases not matched to a gene: 9. This CDR3 has 14 amino acids. Germline loops: CDR1 SEHNR, CDR2 FQNEAQ (reference sequence). The chain's CDR3 is CASRSGGGLYTQYF. The CDR3 DNA follows: TGTGCCAGCAGGTCCGGGGGGGGCCTATATACGCAGTATTTT.

The CDR3 loop is CASSLIQIGQNQPQHF. CDR3 sequence (DNA): TGTGCCAGCAGCCTCATTCAAATAGGACAGAATCAGCCCCAGCATTTT. The chain links TRBV2 to TRBJ1-5, with a tentative D call TRBD1 (6 bases). V lost 6 bases and J 4 bases, leaving 19 bases between the germline ends. CDR1 is SNHLY and CDR2 is FYNNEI in the germline V gene. The CDR3 covers 16 residues.

The chain couples TRBV6-6 to TRBJ1-6; tentatively, D is TRBD1 (6 bases). V was shortened by 6 bases and J by 7 bases, with 16 bases between the two germline ends. The CDR3 length is 15 residues. Germline CDR1 reads MNHNY; CDR2 reads SVGAGI (reference sequence). In DNA, the CDR3 is TGTGCCAGCAGCTACACAGGGCTTGGGAATTCACCCCTCCACTTT. This sequence encodes CASSYTGLGNSPLHF.

This chain connects TRBV14 to TRBJ1-1; D is ambiguous. This CDR3 is 15 amino acids long. Between the trimmed V and J ends, which lost 0 bases and 0 bases, there was a span of 8 bases. CDR1 SGHDN and CDR2 FVKESK come from the germline V gene. The CDR3 loop reads CASSQEGRMNTEAFF. The CDR3 nucleotides are TGTGCCAGCAGCCAAGAGGGCAGGATGAACACTGAAGCTTTCTTT. The whole variable domain, remainder taken from reference TRBV14 and TRBJ1-1, is EAGVTQFPSHSVIEKGQTVTLRCDPISGHDNLYWYRRVMGKEIKFLLHFVKESKQDESGMPNNRFLAERTGGTYSTLKVQPAELEDSGVYFCASSQEGRMNTEAFFGQGTRLTVV.

CDR3 sequence reads: CASSLVFGGASTDTQYF. The CDR3 DNA follows: TGTGCCAGCAGCTTAGTGTTCGGCGGAGCAAGCACAGATACGCAGTATTTT. This chain joins TRBV11-2 and TRBJ2-3; no clear D gene. This CDR3 region has 17 residues. Trimming took off 1 base at V and 0 bases at J, with 14 bases between the two ends. Germline CDR1 reads SGHAT; CDR2 reads FQNNGV.

This clone showed up just once. The V and J genes are TRBV11-3 and TRBJ2-7; D perhaps matches TRBD2 (5 bases). The germline V and J ends were trimmed by 1 base and 5 bases, with 12 bases remaining between them. The CDR3 runs to 14 residues. Germline assignment: CDR1 SGHNT and CDR2 YENEEA. CDR3 residues: CASSLGPPGDEQYF. CDR3 nucleotides: TGTGCCAGCAGCTTAGGTCCCCCCGGGGACGAGCAGTACTTC.

In this sample, this clone turned up a few times. J is TRBJ2-1 and V is TRBV7-2; TRBD2 agrees at 8 bases. The CDR3 loop spans 15 amino acids. V shed 5 bases and J 3 bases; nucleotides not matched to a gene: 6. Germline V gene lookup returns CDR1 SGHTA and CDR2 FQGNSA. The CDR3: CASSPRRGVYNEQFF. CDR3 in DNA: TGTGCCAGCAGCCCCCGGCGGGGGGTCTACAATGAGCAGTTCTTC.

A few counts support this clone. The rearrangement links TRBV30 to TRBJ1-4, with 8 bases matching TRBD1. Germline V lookup: CDR1 GTSNPN, CDR2 SVGIG (reference sequence). This CDR3 has 13 amino acids. With 7 bases clipped from V and 8 bases from J, the junction kept 9 bases outside the gene matches. Written as DNA, the CDR3 is TGTGCCTCCCTGACAGGGGATGTCGAAAAACTGTTTTTT. This translates into CASLTGDVEKLFF.

This chain uses TRBV27 with TRBJ2-2, with 7 bases fitting TRBD2. The CDR3 is 14 amino acids. V shed 8 bases and J 4 bases; nucleotides not matched to a gene: 7. The V gene's germline CDR1 is MNHEY and CDR2 SMNVEV (reference sequence). The CDR3 nucleotides read TGTGCCAGCGGGAGCGGGGTACGCACCGGGGAGCTGTTTTTT. This gives the protein CASGSGVRTGELFF.

This sequence joins TRBV5-1 and TRBJ1-1; weak D call: TRBD1 (5 bases). The CDR3 spans 15 residues. In germline, CDR1 is SGHRS, CDR2 YFSETQ. Between the trimmed V and J ends, which lost 2 bases and 1 base, there was a span of 12 bases. CDR3 sequence: CASSFNGGQNTEAFF. CDR3 DNA sequence: TGCGCCAGCAGCTTTAATGGCGGACAGAACACTGAAGCTTTCTTT.

J is TRBJ1-6 and V is TRBV28, with a tentative D call TRBD1 (5 bases). Germline CDR1 and CDR2: MDHEN and SYDVKM. The CDR3 is made up of 13 amino acids. Trimming shortened V by 11 bases and J by 6 bases, and 14 bases separated the two germline ends. This chain's CDR3 is CACVGTTNSPLHF. In DNA form, the CDR3 reads TGTGCCTGCGTGGGGACTACTAATTCACCCCTCCACTTT.

V usage is TRBV10-1 and J usage is TRBJ1-1; D uncertain. The germline CDR1 and CDR2 sequences are WNHNN and SYGVQD (reference sequence). CDR3 length equals 13 residues. The V and J ends lost 6 bases and 0 bases respectively, with 8 bases between them. The CDR3 DNA follows: TGCGCCAGCAGACTCCGCATGAACACTGAAGCTTTCTTT. Protein sequence: CASRLRMNTEAFF.

This clone was recorded a few times. The rearrangement joins TRBV5-1 to TRBJ1-1, with 8 bases fitting TRBD1. V lost 5 bases, J lost 4 bases, and 7 bases stayed unmatched. The germline V gene encodes CDR1 SGHRS and CDR2 YFSETQ. The CDR3 has 14 residues. CDR3 nucleotide sequence: TGCGCCAGCAGTTCGACAGGGGCTTCCACTGAAGCTTTCTTT. It codes for CASSSTGASTEAFF. Complete variable domain (other parts from reference TRBV5-1 and TRBJ1-1): KAGVTQTPRYLIKTRGQQVTLSCSPISGHRSVSWYQQTPGQGLQFLFEYFSETQRNKGNFPGRFSGRQFSNSRSEMNVSTLELGDSALYLCASSSTGASTEAFFGQGTRLTVV.